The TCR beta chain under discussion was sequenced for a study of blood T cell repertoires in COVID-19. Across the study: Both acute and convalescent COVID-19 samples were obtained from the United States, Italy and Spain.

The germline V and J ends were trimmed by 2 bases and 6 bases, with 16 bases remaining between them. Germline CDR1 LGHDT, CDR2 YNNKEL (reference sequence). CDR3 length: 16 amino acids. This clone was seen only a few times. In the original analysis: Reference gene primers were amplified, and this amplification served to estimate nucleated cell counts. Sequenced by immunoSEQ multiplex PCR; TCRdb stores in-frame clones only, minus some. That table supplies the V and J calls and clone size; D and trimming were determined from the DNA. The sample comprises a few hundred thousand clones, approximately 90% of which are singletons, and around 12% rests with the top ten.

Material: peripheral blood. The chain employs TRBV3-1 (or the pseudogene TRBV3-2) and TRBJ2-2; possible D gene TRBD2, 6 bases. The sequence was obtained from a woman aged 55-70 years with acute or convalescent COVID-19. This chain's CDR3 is CASSQSGPGGPGELFF. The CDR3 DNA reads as TGTGCCAGCAGCCAATCAGGACCCGGGGGTCCCGGGGAGCTGTTTTTT.